The present T cell receptor beta chain was sequenced within a study of blood T cell repertoires in COVID-19 (TCRdb year 2020). About the investigation overall: Samples from collaborators originated in the United States, Italy and Spain and spanned both the acute and convalescent phases of COVID-19. Sample metadata almost always included a de-identified subject ID, COVID-19 status, age in years and sex. HLA class I and class II types, where available, came from metadata supplied by the sample provider rather than from assay-based typing. The samples were drawn from two sources: the first 160 participants of the ongoing ImmuneRACE study, and 950 to 1,500 subjects contributed by 6 global collaborators. The dataset comprised deeply sampled blood TCRbeta repertoires from subjects exposed to, actively infected with, or recovered from COVID-19. The material from the prospective study consisted of cDNA or gDNA derived from T cells, B-cell-depleted T cells, or PBMCs. A freely available public database, intended as a resource for researchers studying the immune response to SARS-CoV-2, is where the repertoires were released.

Collaborating institutions collected whole blood in K2EDTA tubes following their own protocols. For TCRbeta analysis, collaborators shipped samples as frozen whole blood, isolated PBMCs, or DNA extracted from either of those sample types. About this clone: Its antigen remains unidentified. Base qualities were left out, and no much larger clone turns up one base away.

What the work shows at the level of the full study, not this receptor alone: How much clinical and demographic metadata was included differed by source and by participant, and the metadata was provided uncurated.

Including the terminal cysteine and phenylalanine, the CDR3 comprises 16 residues. Of the read, only the CDR3 DNA is kept; its 48 bases are in frame from base 1. Looking up the germline V gene yields CDR1 MNHNS and CDR2 SASEGT. Trimming removed 0 bases from V and 8 bases from J; the gene matches leave 6 bases unexplained. The immunoSEQ Assay, a bias-controlled multiplex PCR, was used to amplify TCRbeta CDR3 regions from genomic DNA. From the authors' description of their analysis: Nucleated cell counts per sample were estimated from amplification of reference gene primers within the assay. To quantify the absolute abundance of each unique TCRbeta CDR3 rearrangement, sequence reads were collapsed and filtered. For each sample, productive Simpson clonality was calculated as the square root of Simpson's diversity index across productive rearrangements. TCRdb provides this immuneACCESS table in a form limited to in-frame rearrangements. Some clones are lacking; in checked studies, under half of them reflect an unresolved V gene, and why the rest are absent is not known. Clone size and the V and J calls come from that table; the DNA yielded D and trimming. The sample table contains approximately 300,000 clones; only one count was recorded for about 83% of them. The ten largest clonotypes hold about 1.7% of the sample.

The chain uses TRBV6-1 and TRBJ2-1, with 11 junctional bases fitting TRBD2. Sequenced material: peripheral blood. This receptor was obtained from a woman between 50 and 59 years old with acute or convalescent COVID-19. The CDR3 reads CASSEARTSGWDEQFF. The nucleotides read TGTGCCAGCAGTGAAGCGCGGACTAGCGGGTGGGATGAGCAGTTCTTC.